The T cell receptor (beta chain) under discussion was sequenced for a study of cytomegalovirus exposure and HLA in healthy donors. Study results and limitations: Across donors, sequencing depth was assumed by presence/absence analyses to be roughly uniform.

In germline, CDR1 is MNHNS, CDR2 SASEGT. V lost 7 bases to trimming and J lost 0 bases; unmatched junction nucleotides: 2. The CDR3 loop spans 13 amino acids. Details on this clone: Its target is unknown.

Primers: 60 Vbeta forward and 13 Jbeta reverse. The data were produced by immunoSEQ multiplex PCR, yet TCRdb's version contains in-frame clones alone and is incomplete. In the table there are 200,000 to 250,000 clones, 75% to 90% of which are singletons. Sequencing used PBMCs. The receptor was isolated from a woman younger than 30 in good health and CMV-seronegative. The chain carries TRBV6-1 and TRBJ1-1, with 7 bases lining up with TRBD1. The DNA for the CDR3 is TGTGCCAGCAAGGGACAGTTGAACACTGAAGCTTTCTTT. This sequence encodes CASKGQLNTEAFF.